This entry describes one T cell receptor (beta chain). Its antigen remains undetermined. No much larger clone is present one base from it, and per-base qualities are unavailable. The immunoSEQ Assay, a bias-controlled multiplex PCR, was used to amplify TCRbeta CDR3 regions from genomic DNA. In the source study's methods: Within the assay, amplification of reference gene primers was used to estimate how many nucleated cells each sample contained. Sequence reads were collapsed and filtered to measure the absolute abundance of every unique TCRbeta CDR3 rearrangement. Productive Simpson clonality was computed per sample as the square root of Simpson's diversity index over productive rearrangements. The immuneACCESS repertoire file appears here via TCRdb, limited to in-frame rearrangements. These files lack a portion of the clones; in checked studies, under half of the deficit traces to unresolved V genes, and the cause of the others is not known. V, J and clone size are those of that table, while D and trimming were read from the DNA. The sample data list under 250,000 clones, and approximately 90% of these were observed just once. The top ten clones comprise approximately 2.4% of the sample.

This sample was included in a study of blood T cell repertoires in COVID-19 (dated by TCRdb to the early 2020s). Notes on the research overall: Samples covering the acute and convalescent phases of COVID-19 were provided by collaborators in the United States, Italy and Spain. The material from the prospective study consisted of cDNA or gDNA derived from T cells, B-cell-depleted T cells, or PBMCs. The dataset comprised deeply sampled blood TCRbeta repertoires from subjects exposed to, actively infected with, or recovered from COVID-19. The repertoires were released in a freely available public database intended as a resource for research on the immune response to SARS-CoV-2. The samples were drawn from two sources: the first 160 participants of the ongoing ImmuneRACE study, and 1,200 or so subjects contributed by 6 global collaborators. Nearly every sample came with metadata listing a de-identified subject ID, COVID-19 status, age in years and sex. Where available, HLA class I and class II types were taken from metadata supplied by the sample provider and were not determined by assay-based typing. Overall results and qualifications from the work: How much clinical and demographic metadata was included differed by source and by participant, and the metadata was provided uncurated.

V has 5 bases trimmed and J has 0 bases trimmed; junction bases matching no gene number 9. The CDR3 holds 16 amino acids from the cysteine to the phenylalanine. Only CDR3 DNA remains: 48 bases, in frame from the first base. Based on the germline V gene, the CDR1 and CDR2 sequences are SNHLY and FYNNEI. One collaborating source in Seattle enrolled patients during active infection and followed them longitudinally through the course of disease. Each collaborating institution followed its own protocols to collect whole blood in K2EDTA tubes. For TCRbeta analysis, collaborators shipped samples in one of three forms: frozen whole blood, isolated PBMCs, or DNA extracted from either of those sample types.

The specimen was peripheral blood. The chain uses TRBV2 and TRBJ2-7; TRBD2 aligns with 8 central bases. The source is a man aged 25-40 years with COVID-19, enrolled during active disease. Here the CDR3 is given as CASSTPTSAHSYEQYF. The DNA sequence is TGTGCCAGCAGTACCCCGACTAGCGCTCACTCCTACGAGCAGTACTTC.